These T cell receptor beta chains were read from a single sample in a study of cytomegalovirus exposure and HLA in healthy donors. TCRdb keeps only in-frame clones here, not all; method: immunoSEQ multiplex PCR. The table lists 110,000 to 150,000 clones. Sequencing was carried out using PBMCs. The receptor source for this set is a male donor in good health and CMV-seronegative. The CDR3 runs from the conserved cysteine through the conserved F or W. D genes are given only for firm matches.

CDR3 DNA	CDR3 protein	D gene	V gene	J gene
TGTGCCAGCAGCCAAGAGGCAGGACTAGCGGGGTTGGATGAGCAGTTCTTC	CASSQEAGLAGLDEQFF	TRBD2	TRBV14	TRBJ2-1
TGCAGTCCGGTGGCTGAAGCTTTCTTT	CSPVAEAFF	-	TRBV20-1	TRBJ1-1
TGTGCCAGCAGTCCAGGGGGGCAGGGGCTGATGGATGGCTACACCTTC	CASSPGGQGLMDGYTF	TRBD1	TRBV6-6	TRBJ1-2
TGTGCTAGTGGTTTGGTACTGGGCAGTAGCTCCTACGAGCAGTACTTC	CASGLVLGSSSYEQYF	-	TRBV12-5	TRBJ2-7
TGCAGCGTGTTACCGCCGGGAGAAAAACTGTTTTTT	CSVLPPGEKLFF	-	TRBV29-1	TRBJ1-4
TGTGCCAGCAGCTTAGGAGGCACGTATGGCTACACCTTC	CASSLGGTYGYTF	-	TRBV11-2	TRBJ1-2
TGTGCCAGCAGCGCGGGACACAAGAACACCGGGGAGCTGTTTTTT	CASSAGHKNTGELFF	-	TRBV9	TRBJ2-2
TGTGCCAGTAGATGGACAGGGAACACTGAAGCTTTCTTT	CASRWTGNTEAFF	TRBD1	TRBV19	TRBJ1-1
TGTGCCAGCAGTTGGTCAGGGGGCAATCATGGCTACACCTTC	CASSWSGGNHGYTF	TRBD1	TRBV28	TRBJ1-2
TGTGCCAGCAGTTTGTTACAGGGAAACACCATATATTTT	CASSLLQGNTIYF	-	TRBV27	TRBJ1-3
TGCGCCAGCAGCGCGGGGGACCGAAGCACAGATACGCAGTATTTT	CASSAGDRSTDTQYF	TRBD2	TRBV5-1	TRBJ2-3
TGCGCCAGCAGCACAACTAGCGGGGGGGCCTTGGAGACCCAGTACTTC	CASSTTSGGALETQYF	TRBD2	TRBV23-1	TRBJ2-5
TGTGCCAAGTCAGGAGGAGAGGCGACAGATACGCAGTATTTT	CAKSGGEATDTQYF	-	TRBV19	TRBJ2-3
TGTGCCAGCAGCCGCACCAGGGGTCAGCCCCAGCATTTT	CASSRTRGQPQHF	-	TRBV7-6	TRBJ1-5
TGTGCCAGCAGCGCGCCGGGACTAAAAGCTTTCTTT	CASSAPGLKAFF	-	TRBV7-2	TRBJ1-1
TGTGCCAGCAGTGCTGGCCCTCAGGAAACCCAGCATTTT	CASSAGPQETQHF	-	TRBV6-4	TRBJ1-5
TGTGCCAGCAGTGAAGCCAGGGAGGTTAGGACAGATACGCAGTATTTT	CASSEAREVRTDTQYF	-	TRBV6-1	TRBJ2-3